This T cell receptor beta chain was identified during a study of blood T cell repertoires in COVID-19. On the study more broadly: The United States, Italy and Spain provided the acute and convalescent COVID-19 samples.

Germline CDR1 reads SGHRS; CDR2 reads YFSETQ. V lost 4 bases and J 2 bases, leaving 12 bases between the germline ends. This CDR3 is built from 14 residues. Clones were sequenced by immunoSEQ multiplex PCR, and TCRdb holds only the in-frame ones, with some missing. Of more than 60,000 clones detected, around four fifths appear once; the ten largest clones hold over 40%. This clonotype was obtained from a human donor in a cohort sampled during active COVID-19. This chain connects TRBV5-1 to TRBJ1-1; tentatively, D is TRBD1 (6 bases). Sequencing used peripheral blood. CDR3 nucleotide sequence: TGCGCCAGCAGCCCCACGACAGGAAACACTGAAGCTTTCTTT. It yields the protein CASSPTTGNTEAFF.